Listed below are T cell receptor beta chains from one sample, sequenced in a study of blood T cell repertoires in COVID-19. The data were produced by immunoSEQ multiplex PCR, yet TCRdb's version contains in-frame clones alone and is incomplete. The table records under 400,000 clones, roughly 86% of them present only once. Material for sequencing was PBMCs or T cells enriched from blood (not recorded which). The receptors were sampled from a woman in her twenties or thirties who had been exposed to COVID-19. CDR3s include the opening cysteine and the closing phenylalanine or tryptophan. The D gene is left open where the match is weak. Size values are once, few and many counts, or a class for expanded clones, and some rows have none.

abundance: -
d_gene: TRBD1
j_gene: TRBJ1-5
v_gene: TRBV9
CDR3aa: CASSAGTAYQPQHF
CDR3nt: TGTGCCAGCAGCGCTGGGACAGCTTATCAGCCCCAGCATTTT

abundance: few
d_gene: TRBD1
j_gene: TRBJ2-2
v_gene: TRBV28
CDR3aa: CASTPAPRTGNTGELFF
CDR3nt: TGTGCCAGCACCCCCGCCCCCCGGACAGGGAATACCGGGGAGCTGTTTTTT

abundance: -
d_gene: TRBD2
j_gene: TRBJ2-3
v_gene: TRBV27
CDR3aa: CASSPTPTSGLTDTQYF
CDR3nt: TGTGCCAGCAGTCCGACACCGACTAGCGGGCTGACAGATACGCAGTATTTT

abundance: -
d_gene: -
j_gene: TRBJ2-1
v_gene: TRBV2
CDR3aa: CASQPQDSYNEQFF
CDR3nt: TGTGCCAGCCAGCCCCAGGACAGCTACAATGAGCAGTTCTTC

abundance: -
d_gene: TRBD1
j_gene: TRBJ2-1
v_gene: TRBV12-5
CDR3aa: CASGSGQGSYNEQFF
CDR3nt: TGTGCTAGTGGATCCGGACAGGGTAGCTACAATGAGCAGTTCTTC

abundance: -
d_gene: TRBD1
j_gene: TRBJ2-7
v_gene: TRBV7-3
CDR3aa: CASSKTRTGYYEQYF
CDR3nt: TGTGCCAGCAGCAAAACGAGGACAGGGTACTACGAGCAGTACTTC

abundance: -
d_gene: TRBD2
j_gene: TRBJ2-7
v_gene: TRBV6-2/TRBV6-3
CDR3aa: CASSYPGLAGNEQYF
CDR3nt: TGTGCCAGCAGTTACCCGGGACTAGCGGGAAACGAGCAGTACTTC

abundance: -
d_gene: TRBD2
j_gene: TRBJ2-7
v_gene: TRBV18
CDR3aa: CASSPGLANSYEQYF
CDR3nt: TGTGCCAGCTCACCGGGACTAGCCAACTCCTACGAGCAGTACTTC

abundance: few
d_gene: TRBD2
j_gene: TRBJ2-1
v_gene: TRBV19
CDR3aa: CASSIVPGLTYNEQFF
CDR3nt: TGTGCCAGTAGTATAGTCCCGGGACTAACCTACAATGAGCAGTTCTTC

abundance: -
d_gene: TRBD2
j_gene: TRBJ2-2
v_gene: TRBV10-1
CDR3aa: CASSDWAGGPRTGELFF
CDR3nt: TGCGCCAGCAGTGATTGGGCGGGAGGGCCGCGGACCGGGGAGCTGTTTTTT

abundance: -
d_gene: TRBD1
j_gene: TRBJ1-2
v_gene: TRBV18
CDR3aa: CASSPQRQGRSNYGYTF
CDR3nt: TGTGCCAGCTCACCCCAGCGACAGGGGAGGTCGAACTATGGCTACACCTTC

abundance: once
d_gene: -
j_gene: TRBJ2-2
v_gene: TRBV11-2
CDR3aa: CASSLVEGGAGELFF
CDR3nt: TGTGCCAGCAGCTTAGTAGAAGGCGGAGCCGGGGAGCTGTTTTTT

abundance: -
d_gene: TRBD2
j_gene: TRBJ2-3
v_gene: TRBV24-1
CDR3aa: CATSGQTSGRADTQYF
CDR3nt: TGTGCCACCAGTGGCCAAACTAGCGGGAGGGCAGATACGCAGTATTTT

abundance: -
d_gene: TRBD2
j_gene: TRBJ2-7
v_gene: TRBV12-3/TRBV12-4
CDR3aa: CASSLTSGEQYF
CDR3nt: TGTGCCAGCAGTTTAACTAGCGGCGAGCAGTACTTC

abundance: -
d_gene: TRBD1
j_gene: TRBJ1-5
v_gene: TRBV4-2
CDR3aa: CASSQAYDRGHSNQPQHF
CDR3nt: TGTGCCAGCAGCCAAGCGTACGACAGGGGGCATAGCAATCAGCCCCAGCATTTT

abundance: -
d_gene: -
j_gene: TRBJ2-5
v_gene: TRBV3-1/TRBV3-2
CDR3aa: CASSQAAGLRETQYF
CDR3nt: TGTGCCAGCAGCCAGGCGGCAGGGTTGCGGGAGACCCAGTACTTC

abundance: -
d_gene: -
j_gene: TRBJ2-3
v_gene: TRBV21-1
CDR3aa: CASTGSVVSGAPDTQYF
CDR3nt: TGTGCCAGCACCGGCTCTGTTGTTAGCGGGGCGCCAGATACGCAGTATTTT

abundance: -
d_gene: -
j_gene: TRBJ2-7
v_gene: TRBV6-5
CDR3aa: CASSYSTLPPSNEQYF
CDR3nt: TGTGCCAGCAGTTACTCGACACTCCCCCCCTCGAACGAGCAGTACTTC

abundance: once
d_gene: TRBD2
j_gene: TRBJ2-5
v_gene: TRBV11-2
CDR3aa: CASSSIPMTGLAGMTQYF
CDR3nt: TGTGCCAGCAGCTCCATACCGATGACGGGACTAGCGGGAATGACCCAGTACTTC

abundance: few
d_gene: -
j_gene: TRBJ1-2
v_gene: TRBV11-1
CDR3aa: CASRPLSDYGYTF
CDR3nt: TGTGCCAGCAGGCCCCTCAGCGACTATGGCTACACCTTC

abundance: -
d_gene: -
j_gene: TRBJ1-5
v_gene: TRBV4-1
CDR3aa: CASSQDTGFGQPQHF
CDR3nt: TGCGCCAGCAGCCAAGATACCGGGTTCGGGCAGCCCCAGCATTTT

abundance: -
d_gene: -
j_gene: TRBJ1-1
v_gene: TRBV18
CDR3aa: CASSPGGLNTEAFF
CDR3nt: TGTGCCAGCTCACCAGGCGGATTGAACACTGAAGCTTTCTTT

abundance: once
d_gene: -
j_gene: TRBJ2-1
v_gene: TRBV3-1/TRBV3-2
CDR3aa: CASSQRVLNEQFF
CDR3nt: TGTGCCAGCAGCCAGAGGGTCCTCAATGAGCAGTTCTTC

abundance: -
d_gene: -
j_gene: TRBJ2-6
v_gene: TRBV27
CDR3aa: CASSLSKPGANVLTF
CDR3nt: TGTGCCAGCAGTTTATCAAAGCCTGGGGCCAACGTCCTGACTTTC

abundance: -
d_gene: TRBD2
j_gene: TRBJ2-7
v_gene: TRBV28
CDR3aa: CASSLGSGSPYEQYF
CDR3nt: TGTGCCAGCAGTTTGGGGAGCGGGAGCCCCTACGAGCAGTACTTC

abundance: -
d_gene: -
j_gene: TRBJ2-1
v_gene: TRBV27
CDR3aa: CATLSTLDEQFF
CDR3nt: TGTGCCACCTTATCTACTTTGGATGAGCAGTTCTTC

abundance: -
d_gene: -
j_gene: TRBJ1-2
v_gene: TRBV6-5
CDR3aa: CASTQYRDDGYTF
CDR3nt: TGTGCCAGCACCCAATACAGGGATGATGGCTACACCTTC

abundance: once
d_gene: -
j_gene: TRBJ1-5
v_gene: TRBV7-2
CDR3aa: CASSLVAGMEQPQHF
CDR3nt: TGTGCCAGCAGCTTAGTAGCGGGGATGGAACAGCCCCAGCATTTT

abundance: -
d_gene: TRBD2
j_gene: TRBJ2-1
v_gene: TRBV7-3
CDR3aa: CASSLASGQHNEQFF
CDR3nt: TGTGCCAGCAGCTTAGCTAGCGGACAACACAATGAGCAGTTCTTC

abundance: -
d_gene: -
j_gene: TRBJ2-2
v_gene: TRBV9
CDR3aa: CASSVAGTGELFF
CDR3nt: TGTGCCAGCAGCGTAGCGGGCACCGGGGAGCTGTTTTTT

abundance: -
d_gene: TRBD1
j_gene: TRBJ1-6
v_gene: TRBV20-1
CDR3aa: CSASRGVWDRGSSSYNSPLHF
CDR3nt: TGCAGTGCTAGTAGGGGGGTGTGGGACAGGGGATCAAGCTCCTATAATTCACCCCTCCACTTT

abundance: -
d_gene: -
j_gene: TRBJ2-7
v_gene: TRBV3-1/TRBV3-2
CDR3aa: CASSQETGSYEQYF
CDR3nt: TGTGCCAGCAGCCAAGAGACAGGTTCCTACGAGCAGTACTTC

abundance: -
d_gene: TRBD2
j_gene: TRBJ2-7
v_gene: TRBV7-6
CDR3aa: CASSLGLAGGTYEQYF
CDR3nt: TGTGCCAGCAGCTTAGGACTAGCGGGAGGTACCTACGAGCAGTACTTC

abundance: -
d_gene: TRBD2
j_gene: TRBJ2-1
v_gene: TRBV27
CDR3aa: CASRVSGSSYNEQFF
CDR3nt: TGTGCCAGCAGGGTGAGCGGGAGCTCCTACAATGAGCAGTTCTTC

abundance: -
d_gene: -
j_gene: TRBJ1-2
v_gene: TRBV12-5
CDR3aa: CASGLGTPDYGYTF
CDR3nt: TGTGCTAGTGGTCTTGGTACTCCTGATTATGGCTACACCTTC

abundance: -
d_gene: TRBD1
j_gene: TRBJ2-2
v_gene: TRBV11-2
CDR3aa: CASSPSRQGGTGELFF
CDR3nt: TGTGCCAGCAGCCCCTCCCGACAGGGTGGAACCGGGGAGCTGTTTTTT

abundance: -
d_gene: TRBD2
j_gene: TRBJ2-1
v_gene: TRBV23-1
CDR3aa: CASRPLAGGFEQFF
CDR3nt: TGCGCCAGCAGGCCCCTAGCGGGAGGTTTTGAGCAGTTCTTC

abundance: once
d_gene: -
j_gene: TRBJ1-1
v_gene: TRBV27
CDR3aa: CASSLSSHRQGTEAFF
CDR3nt: TGTGCCAGCAGTTTATCGAGCCATAGGCAGGGCACTGAAGCTTTCTTT

abundance: -
d_gene: TRBD1
j_gene: TRBJ2-7
v_gene: TRBV6-2/TRBV6-3
CDR3aa: CASSYGEQGVFYEQYF
CDR3nt: TGTGCCAGCAGTTACGGGGAACAGGGGGTTTTCTACGAGCAGTACTTC

abundance: -
d_gene: TRBD1
j_gene: TRBJ1-6
v_gene: TRBV7-6
CDR3aa: CASSLVGTANSPLHF
CDR3nt: TGTGCCAGCAGCTTAGTTGGGACAGCTAATTCACCCCTCCACTTT

abundance: -
d_gene: TRBD2
j_gene: TRBJ2-1
v_gene: TRBV5-1
CDR3aa: CASSLEGPGLAGGGYNEQFF
CDR3nt: TGCGCCAGCAGCTTGGAAGGCCCGGGACTAGCGGGAGGTGGCTACAATGAGCAGTTCTTC

abundance: -
d_gene: TRBD1
j_gene: TRBJ1-5
v_gene: TRBV10-2
CDR3aa: CASLGAQGNQPQHF
CDR3nt: TGCGCCAGCTTGGGAGCACAGGGGAATCAGCCCCAGCATTTT

abundance: -
d_gene: TRBD1
j_gene: TRBJ2-5
v_gene: TRBV11-2
CDR3aa: CASSLSGTGALETQYF
CDR3nt: TGTGCCAGCAGCTTAAGTGGGACAGGGGCGTTAGAGACCCAGTACTTC

abundance: -
d_gene: TRBD2
j_gene: TRBJ2-7
v_gene: TRBV5-6
CDR3aa: CASSPGLADYEQYF
CDR3nt: TGTGCCAGCAGCCCGGGACTAGCGGACTACGAGCAGTACTTC

abundance: -
d_gene: TRBD1
j_gene: TRBJ1-2
v_gene: TRBV27
CDR3aa: CASHRTGSNYGYTF
CDR3nt: TGTGCCAGCCACCGGACAGGGAGCAACTATGGCTACACCTTC

abundance: -
d_gene: -
j_gene: TRBJ2-3
v_gene: TRBV5-1
CDR3aa: CASSLGGVSTDTQYF
CDR3nt: TGCGCCAGCAGCTTGGGGGGAGTTAGCACAGATACGCAGTATTTT

abundance: -
d_gene: -
j_gene: TRBJ1-2
v_gene: TRBV18
CDR3aa: CASSPKTVGGYTF
CDR3nt: TGTGCCAGCTCACCAAAGACAGTGGGGGGCTACACCTTC

abundance: -
d_gene: TRBD2
j_gene: TRBJ2-1
v_gene: TRBV10-3
CDR3aa: CAITESSGSYNEQFF
CDR3nt: TGTGCCATCACCGAATCTAGCGGGAGCTACAATGAGCAGTTCTTC

abundance: -
d_gene: TRBD2
j_gene: TRBJ2-7
v_gene: TRBV10-3
CDR3aa: CAISPGLAGGSYEQYF
CDR3nt: TGTGCCATCAGCCCGGGACTAGCGGGTGGCTCCTACGAGCAGTACTTC

abundance: -
d_gene: TRBD1
j_gene: TRBJ2-3
v_gene: TRBV5-8
CDR3aa: CASSFIRAGGIGTDTQYF
CDR3nt: TGTGCCAGCAGCTTTATTCGGGCAGGGGGTATTGGCACAGATACGCAGTATTTT

abundance: -
d_gene: TRBD2
j_gene: TRBJ2-7
v_gene: TRBV11-2
CDR3aa: CASSLTSGLYYEQYF
CDR3nt: TGTGCCAGCAGCTTAACTAGCGGACTCTACTACGAGCAGTACTTC

abundance: few
d_gene: -
j_gene: TRBJ2-1
v_gene: TRBV7-6
CDR3aa: CASSLGAGSSYNEQFF
CDR3nt: TGTGCCAGCAGCTTAGGGGCGGGAAGCTCCTACAATGAGCAGTTCTTC

abundance: -
d_gene: TRBD1
j_gene: TRBJ1-5
v_gene: TRBV19
CDR3aa: CASSKVTGAYSNQPQHF
CDR3nt: TGTGCCAGTAGTAAGGTTACAGGGGCTTATAGCAATCAGCCCCAGCATTTT

abundance: once
d_gene: TRBD2
j_gene: TRBJ2-7
v_gene: TRBV6-2/TRBV6-3
CDR3aa: CASSYGLAGSRSYEQYF
CDR3nt: TGTGCCAGCAGTTACGGGCTAGCGGGCAGCCGCTCCTACGAGCAGTACTTC

abundance: -
d_gene: -
j_gene: TRBJ1-5
v_gene: TRBV27
CDR3aa: CASRLGGYNQPQHF
CDR3nt: TGTGCCAGCAGGCTCGGGGGGTACAATCAGCCCCAGCATTTT

abundance: -
d_gene: -
j_gene: TRBJ2-5
v_gene: TRBV28
CDR3aa: CASSLGTGFQETQYF
CDR3nt: TGTGCCAGCAGTTTAGGAACAGGTTTTCAGGAGACCCAGTACTTC

abundance: -
d_gene: -
j_gene: TRBJ2-7
v_gene: TRBV11-3
CDR3aa: CASSSGDEQYF
CDR3nt: TGTGCCAGCAGTTCCGGGGACGAGCAGTACTTC

abundance: once
d_gene: -
j_gene: TRBJ2-3
v_gene: TRBV7-3
CDR3aa: CASSLTMSGETQYF
CDR3nt: TGTGCCAGCAGCTTAACTATGTCAGGGGAGACGCAGTATTTT

abundance: -
d_gene: -
j_gene: TRBJ1-3
v_gene: TRBV10-1
CDR3aa: CATKDNSGNTIYF
CDR3nt: TGCGCCACCAAGGACAACTCTGGAAACACCATATATTTT